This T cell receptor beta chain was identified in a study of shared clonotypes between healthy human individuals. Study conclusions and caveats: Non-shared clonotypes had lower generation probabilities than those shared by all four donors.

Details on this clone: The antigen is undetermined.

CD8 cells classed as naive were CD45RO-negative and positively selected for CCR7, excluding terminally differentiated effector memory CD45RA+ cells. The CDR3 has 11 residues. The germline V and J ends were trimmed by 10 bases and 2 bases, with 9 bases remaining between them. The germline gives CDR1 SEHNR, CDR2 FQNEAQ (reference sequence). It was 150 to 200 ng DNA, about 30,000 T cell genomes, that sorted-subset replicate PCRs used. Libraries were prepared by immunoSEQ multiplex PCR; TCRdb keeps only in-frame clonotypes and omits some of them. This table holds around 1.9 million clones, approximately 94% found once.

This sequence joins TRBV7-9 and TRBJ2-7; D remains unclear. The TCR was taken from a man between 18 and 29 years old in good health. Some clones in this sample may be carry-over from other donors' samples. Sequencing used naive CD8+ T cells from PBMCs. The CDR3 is CAIGSTYEQYF. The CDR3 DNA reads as TGTGCCATCGGGTCGACCTACGAGCAGTACTTC.